What follows are 4 T cell receptor beta chains derived from one specimen sequenced in a study of CD8 T cells in Susac syndrome (dated by TCRdb to about 2019). The protocol used for the library was the immunoSEQ multiplex PCR assay. RNA was extracted using the RNeasy kit, and about 0.5 to 1 ug of the RNA was reverse transcribed with random hexamers. In TCRdb, the public reads were trimmed at Q25 with fastp and aligned with MiXCR, with productive beta chains retained. Rows merge per CDR3 protein into single entries with the most common DNA and genes. Across this sample there are around 99,000 distinct CDR3 sequences, with roughly 96% seen only once. The biggest ten clones account for more than 0.08% of the sample. The source material was CD4+ T cells from PBMCs. Every receptor here comes from a human donor in good health.

This chain joins TRBV28 and TRBJ1-1, with 11 bases aligning to TRBD1. CDR1 and CDR2 (germline): MDHEN, SYDVKM. V lost 4 bases to trimming and J lost 1 base; unmatched junction nucleotides: 5. The CDR3 is made up of 16 amino acids. The CDR3 DNA sequence: TGTGCCAGCAGTTCCGGACAGGGGGCAAAGAACACTGAAGCTTTCTTT. This sequence encodes CASSSGQGAKNTEAFF. The full variable domain, its missing parts supplied by reference TRBV28 and TRBJ1-1, is DVKVTQSSRYLVKRTGEKVFLECVQDMDHENMFWYRQDPGLGLRLIYFSYDVKMKEKGDIPEGYSVSREKKERFSLILESASTNQTSMYLCASSSGQGAKNTEAFFGQGTRLTVV.

This chain joins TRBV7-9 and TRBJ2-7; D is undetermined. From germline, CDR1 is SEHNR and CDR2 FQNEAQ (reference sequence). V shed 1 base and J shed 7 bases, with 11 bases lying between them. This CDR3 has 13 residues. CDR3 sequence reads: CASSLVPRWEQYF. CDR3 sequence (DNA): TGTGCCAGCAGCTTAGTCCCCAGATGGGAGCAGTACTTC.

The rearrangement joins TRBV12-3 or TRBV12-4 to TRBJ2-7; possibly TRBD2 for D (6 bases). Trimming took 3 bases from V and 5 from J, leaving 11 bases between them. The CDR3 sequence is 13 residues long. The CDR3 bases are TGTGCCAGCAGTTTTCTCGGGAGCAACGAGCAGTACTTC. This sequence encodes CASSFLGSNEQYF.

The V gene is TRBV6-2 or TRBV6-3, the J gene TRBJ2-1; D is perhaps TRBD2 (5 bases). Between the trimmed V and J ends, which lost 8 bases and 7 bases, there was a span of 15 bases. This CDR3 contains 13 residues. Germline V lookup: CDR1 MNHEY, CDR2 SVGEGT. The CDR3 region is CASSGSVGNEQFF. CDR3 sequence (DNA): TGTGCCAGCTCAGGTAGCGTAGGGAATGAGCAGTTCTTC.